One T cell receptor (beta chain) is described in this entry. Clones were read by immunoSEQ multiplex PCR, and TCRdb kept only the in-frame ones, dropping some. The sample has some 79,000 clones; 89% are singletons. These data are taken from a study of control samples from healthy donors and cancer patients. This CDR3 has 13 residues. Trimming at V came to 6 bases and at J to 0 bases, leaving 2 bases not matched to a gene. Germline V gene data show CDR1 as MNHEY and CDR2 as SMNVEV (reference sequence). The chain combines TRBV27 with TRBJ2-7; TRBD2 matches at 7 bases. The sequence was obtained from a man between 45 and 60 years old in good health. Sequenced sample: blood. The DNA of the CDR3 is TGTGCCAGCAGCGGGGGGAGCTCCTACGAGCAGTACTTC. As protein: CASSGGSSYEQYF.